This TCR beta chain was captured in a study of cytomegalovirus exposure and HLA in healthy donors. Study conclusions and caveats: In presence/absence analyses, roughly uniform sequencing depth across donors was assumed.

V dropped 5 bases and J dropped 2; count of bases not matched to a gene: 9. The V gene's germline CDR1 is SGDLS and CDR2 YYNGEE. The CDR3 spans 17 residues. The PCR used 60 Vbeta and 13 Jbeta primers. Method: immunoSEQ multiplex PCR; TCRdb's copy keeps in-frame clones and lacks some. The sample shows about 190,000 clones, approximately 81% of them seen only once. Only one count was recorded for this clone. Antigen: not known. The rearrangement joins TRBV9 to TRBJ2-6, with 8 bases aligning to TRBD1. The TCR comes from a man aged 45 to 65 in good health and CMV-seronegative. Sequencing was performed on PBMCs. The CDR3 DNA follows: TGTGCCAGCAGGGACGGACAGGGTAGTACTGGGGCCAACGTCCTGACTTTC. Translation gives CASRDGQGSTGANVLTF. Supplemented by reference TRBV9 and TRBJ2-6, the full variable domain reads DSGVTQTPKHLITATGQRVTLRCSPRSGDLSVYWYQQSLDQGLQFLIQYYNGEERAKGNILERFSAQQFPDLHSELNLSSLELGDSALYFCASRDGQGSTGANVLTFGAGSRLTVL.